Listed below are T cell receptor beta chains from one sample, sequenced in a study of T cell responses to AZD1222 COVID-19 vaccine. Using immunoSEQ multiplex PCR, the repertoire was profiled, and TCRdb retains in-frame clones only, with some absent. The table includes some 130,000 clones, 90% detected once. Material: peripheral blood, obtained on day 0 of AZD1222 vaccination. These TCRs come from an adult in good health. Both conserved end residues are part of each CDR3. The order of the fields is D gene, J gene, V gene, clone size, CDR3 length, CDR3 protein, CDR3 DNA. A D gene is named only where the DNA matches it firmly. Rows give clone size only sometimes, using once, few, many, or a class for an expanded clone.

. TRBJ2-1 TRBV5-1 . 15 CASSLEDRSYNEQFF TGCGCCAGCAGCTTGGAGGACCGTTCCTACAATGAGCAGTTCTTC
TRBD1 TRBJ1-1 TRBV5-4 . 13 CASSSDRAGGAFF TGTGCCAGCAGTTCAGACAGGGCGGGAGGAGCTTTCTTT
. TRBJ2-2 TRBV27 . 14 CASSFRGFVGELFF TGTGCCAGCAGTTTCCGAGGTTTCGTCGGGGAGCTGTTTTTT
TRBD1 TRBJ1-5 TRBV10-3 . 15 CAIREGTGRNQPQHF TGTGCCATCAGGGAGGGGACAGGGAGGAATCAGCCCCAGCATTTT
. TRBJ1-5 TRBV9 . 13 CASSRGVDQPQHF TGTGCCAGCAGTAGGGGGGTGGATCAGCCCCAGCATTTT
. TRBJ2-7 TRBV13 . 15 CASSLGADHSYEQYF TGTGCCAGCAGCTTAGGCGCGGACCACTCCTACGAGCAGTACTTC
. TRBJ1-5 TRBV27 . 13 CASSLSGNQPQHF TGTGCCAGCAGTTTATCTGGGAATCAGCCCCAGCATTTT
. TRBJ1-1 TRBV9 . 14 CASSVTDMNTEAFF TGTGCCAGCAGCGTGACAGACATGAACACTGAAGCTTTCTTT
. TRBJ1-2 TRBV24-1 . 19 CATSEPRTPGQQDFDGYTF TGTGCCACCAGTGAGCCGAGGACCCCGGGACAACAGGATTTTGATGGCTACACCTTC
TRBD1 TRBJ1-2 TRBV25-1 . 15 CASSGPTGVDYGYTF TGTGCCAGCAGTGGCCCGACAGGGGTTGACTATGGCTACACCTTC
TRBD2 TRBJ2-3 TRBV20-1 . 14 CSASWAGEEDTQYF TGCAGTGCTAGTTGGGCGGGGGAGGAAGATACGCAGTATTTT
. TRBJ1-3 TRBV7-6 . 13 CASSLGLGNTIYF TGTGCCAGCAGCTTAGGATTAGGAAACACCATATATTTT
. TRBJ1-2 TRBV12-3/TRBV12-4 . 13 CASSFPYRAGYTF TGTGCCAGCAGTTTCCCCTACAGGGCTGGCTACACCTTC
TRBD2 TRBJ2-3 TRBV9 . 16 CASSPSGGAITDTQYF TGTGCCAGCAGCCCTAGCGGGGGGGCTATCACAGATACGCAGTATTTT
. TRBJ1-5 TRBV4-3 once 16 CASSQDRRFGNQPQHF TGCGCCAGCAGCCAAGATAGGCGTTTTGGCAATCAGCCCCAGCATTTT
. TRBJ1-6 TRBV28 . 12 CASRGEDSPLHF TGTGCCAGCAGGGGGGAGGATTCACCCCTCCACTTT
TRBD1 TRBJ1-2 TRBV5-4 . 15 CASSWGQGATGSYTF TGTGCCAGCAGCTGGGGACAGGGGGCGACTGGTAGCTACACCTTC
TRBD2 TRBJ2-1 TRBV9 . 16 CASSSGGLASWNEQFF TGTGCCAGCAGCTCAGGAGGACTAGCAAGTTGGAATGAGCAGTTCTTC
. TRBJ1-1 TRBV6-5 . 14 CASRPVIRDTEAFF TGTGCCAGCAGACCAGTGATTAGGGACACTGAAGCTTTCTTT
. TRBJ1-2 TRBV5-5 . 15 CASSGSTGVPFGYTF TGTGCCAGCAGCGGATCTACAGGCGTTCCGTTTGGCTACACCTTC
. TRBJ1-1 TRBV9 . 12 CASSRPNTEAFF TGTGCCAGCAGCCGACCCAACACTGAAGCTTTCTTT
. TRBJ2-7 TRBV10-2 once 16 CASSGPQGGSLGEQYF TGCGCCAGCAGTGGGCCACAGGGAGGGAGCTTAGGGGAGCAGTACTTC
. TRBJ1-6 TRBV7-6 . 16 CASSFTPGPNVSPLHF TGTGCCAGCAGCTTTACGCCGGGACCCAATGTCTCACCCCTCCACTTT
TRBD1 TRBJ2-6 TRBV28 . 16 CASSVDRGGRVNVLTF TGTGCCAGCAGTGTAGACAGGGGAGGTAGGGTCAACGTCCTGACTTTC
. TRBJ1-6 TRBV6-1 . 13 CASSEANGSPLHF TGTGCCAGCAGTGAAGCGAACGGTTCACCCCTCCACTTT
. TRBJ2-2 TRBV6-5 once 12 CASSGYTGELFF TGTGCCAGCAGCGGGTACACCGGGGAGCTGTTTTTT
TRBD2 TRBJ2-5 TRBV18 . 18 CASSPPGLAGVYQETQYF TGTGCCAGCTCACCGCCGGGACTAGCGGGGGTGTACCAAGAGACCCAGTACTTC
. TRBJ2-2 TRBV24-1 . 15 CATSVGDMRTGELFF TGTGCCACCAGTGTTGGGGACATGAGGACCGGGGAGCTGTTTTTT
TRBD1 TRBJ1-1 TRBV10-3 . 15 CASKNRGGGNTEAFF TGTGCCAGTAAGAACAGGGGGGGTGGGAACACTGAAGCTTTCTTT
TRBD2 TRBJ2-3 TRBV9 . 17 CASSVEGLAGGMNTQYF TGTGCCAGCAGCGTAGAGGGCCTAGCGGGGGGGATGAATACGCAGTATTTT
TRBD1 TRBJ1-4 TRBV7-2 . 14 CASSPGGGYEKLFF TGTGCCAGCAGCCCAGGGGGGGGGTATGAAAAACTGTTTTTT
. TRBJ1-2 TRBV5-6 . 15 CASSPPTGTHYGYTF TGTGCCAGCAGCCCCCCAACAGGGACCCACTATGGCTACACCTTC
. TRBJ2-5 TRBV9 . 17 CASSLDPGPTRTGTQYF TGTGCCAGCAGCTTAGACCCCGGGCCCACCCGGACGGGGACCCAGTACTTC
TRBD2 TRBJ2-7 TRBV7-2 . 15 CASSQGSAGRDEQYF TGTGCCAGCAGCCAAGGGTCGGCAGGGAGGGACGAGCAGTACTTC
TRBD1 TRBJ2-6 TRBV19 . 16 CASSIETGVGANVLTF TGTGCCAGTAGTATAGAGACAGGGGTCGGGGCCAACGTCCTGACTTTC
TRBD1 TRBJ2-3 TRBV7-6 once 17 CASSVGGQGRTTDTQYF TGTGCCAGCAGCGTAGGAGGACAGGGAAGGACCACAGATACGCAGTATTTT
TRBD1 TRBJ1-2 TRBV12-3/TRBV12-4 once 13 CASSLRQGFGYTF TGTGCCAGCAGTTTACGACAGGGCTTTGGCTACACCTTC